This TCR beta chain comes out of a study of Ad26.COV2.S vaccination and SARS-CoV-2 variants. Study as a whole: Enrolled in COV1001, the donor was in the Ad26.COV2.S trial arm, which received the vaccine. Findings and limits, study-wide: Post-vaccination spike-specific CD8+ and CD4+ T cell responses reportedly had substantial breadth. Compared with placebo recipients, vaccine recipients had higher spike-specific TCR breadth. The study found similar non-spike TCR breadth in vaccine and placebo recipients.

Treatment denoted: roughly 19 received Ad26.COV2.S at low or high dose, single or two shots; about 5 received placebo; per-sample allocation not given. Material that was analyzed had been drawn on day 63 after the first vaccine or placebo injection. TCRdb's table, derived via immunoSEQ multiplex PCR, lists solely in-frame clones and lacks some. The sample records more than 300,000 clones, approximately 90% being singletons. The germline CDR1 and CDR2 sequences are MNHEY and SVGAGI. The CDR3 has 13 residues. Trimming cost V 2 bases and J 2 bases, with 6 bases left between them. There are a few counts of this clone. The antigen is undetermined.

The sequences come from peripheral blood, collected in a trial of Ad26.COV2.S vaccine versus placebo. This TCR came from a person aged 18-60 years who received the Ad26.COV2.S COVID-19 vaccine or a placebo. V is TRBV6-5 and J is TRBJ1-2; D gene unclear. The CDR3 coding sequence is TGTGCCAGCAGTTACGAGACAAACTATGGCTACACCTTC. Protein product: CASSYETNYGYTF.